This record covers a single TCR beta chain. This specimen comes from a study of T cell changes during pregnancy in multiple sclerosis. Sequencing used immunoSEQ multiplex PCR; TCRdb keeps in-frame clones, though not all of them. The profile shows over 55,000 clones, 93% of them singletons. Per germline, CDR1 SGHVS and CDR2 FNYEAQ. V was clipped by 5 bases and J by 8 bases; unmatched bases: 9. This CDR3 is 16 amino acids long. This specimen consisted of peripheral blood, obtained after pregnancy. This clonotype originated in a female donor with multiple sclerosis, enrolled in a pregnancy study. V is TRBV7-6 and J is TRBJ2-2, with 12 bases aligning to TRBD2. This CDR3 is CASSRVPLAGGGELFF. In DNA, the CDR3 is TGTGCCAGCAGCCGCGTCCCACTAGCGGGAGGTGGGGAGCTGTTTTTT.